This paragraph covers one T cell receptor beta chain sequence. Its matching antigen is unknown. Mismatch with germline at one junction end may stem from a read error. This sample was included in a study of CD8 T cells in ankylosing spondylitis. Findings and caveats of the study: The study looked at matched synovial fluid samples from ankylosing spondylitis patients. Disease-linked clones were reported to be significantly enriched there. Earlier studies detected some motif variants in reactive arthritis synovial fluid and blood. As for the disease-linked clones, they showed a CD8+ phenotype and occurred at relatively low frequencies in peripheral blood.

This CDR3 contains 13 residues. Germline V gene sequence: CDR1 SGHRS, CDR2 YFSETQ. Quantitative molecular-barcoded 5'-RACE generated the TCR beta libraries. One entry per CDR3 protein results from TCRdb running MiXCR on the 5' RACE reads. The sample consists of about 36,000 distinct CDR3 sequences, 6% of them appearing once. The rearrangement links TRBV5-1 to TRBJ1-2, with a possible D match to TRBD1 (5 bases). The sequenced sample consisted of blood, either unsorted or a sorted T cell fraction (not recorded which). The source of this sequence is a male donor with ankylosing spondylitis or in good health (not recorded which). The CDR3 bases are TGCGTCAGCAGGGATGACGGTAACTATGGCTACATCTTC. Translated, it gives CVSRDDGNYGYIF.